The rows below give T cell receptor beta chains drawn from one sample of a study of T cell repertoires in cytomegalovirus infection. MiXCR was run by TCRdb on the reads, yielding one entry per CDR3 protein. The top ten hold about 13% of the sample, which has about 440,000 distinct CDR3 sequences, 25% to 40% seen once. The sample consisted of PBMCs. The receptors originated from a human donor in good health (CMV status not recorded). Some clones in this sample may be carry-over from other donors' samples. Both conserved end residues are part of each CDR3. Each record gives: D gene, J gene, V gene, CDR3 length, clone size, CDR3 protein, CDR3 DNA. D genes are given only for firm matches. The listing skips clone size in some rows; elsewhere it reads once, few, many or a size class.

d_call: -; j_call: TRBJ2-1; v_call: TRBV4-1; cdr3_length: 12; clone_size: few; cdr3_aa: CASSQDGGLLFF; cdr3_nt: TGCGCCAGCAGCCAAGATGGGGGACTGCTGTTTTTC
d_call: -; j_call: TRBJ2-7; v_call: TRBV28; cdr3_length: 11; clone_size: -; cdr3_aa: CASEGAYEQYF; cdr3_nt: TGTGCCAGTGAGGGGGCCTACGAGCAGTACTTC
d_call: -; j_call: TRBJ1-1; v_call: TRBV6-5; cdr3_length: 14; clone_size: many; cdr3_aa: CASSYASMNTEAFF; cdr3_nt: TGTGCCAGCAGTTACGCCTCGATGAACACTGAAGCTTTCTTT
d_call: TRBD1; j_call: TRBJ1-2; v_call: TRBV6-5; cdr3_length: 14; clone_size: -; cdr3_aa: CASSRGQGKNGYTF; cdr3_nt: TGTGCCAGCAGTCGCGGACAGGGGAAGAATGGCTACACCTTC
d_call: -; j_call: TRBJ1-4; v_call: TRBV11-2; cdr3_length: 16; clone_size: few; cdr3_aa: CASSLYPGPNEEKLFF; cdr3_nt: TGTGCCAGCAGCTTGTACCCGGGACCGAACGAGGAAAAACTGTTTTTT
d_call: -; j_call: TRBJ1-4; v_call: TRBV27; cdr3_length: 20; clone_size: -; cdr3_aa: CATAPFIRGREPTTNEKLFF; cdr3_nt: TGTGCTACAGCACCCTTCATCCGGGGGAGGGAGCCGACAACTAATGAAAAACTGTTTTTT
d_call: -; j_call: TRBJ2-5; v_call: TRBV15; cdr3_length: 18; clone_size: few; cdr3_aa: CATSRVFSGVKYQETQYF; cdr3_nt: TGTGCCACCAGCAGAGTTTTCTCAGGGGTAAAGTACCAAGAGACCCAGTACTTC
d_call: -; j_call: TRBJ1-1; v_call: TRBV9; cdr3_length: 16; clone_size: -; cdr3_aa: CASSVGGLGWNTEAFF; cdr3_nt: TGTGCCAGCAGCGTAGGGGGGCTCGGTTGGAACACTGAAGCTTTCTTT
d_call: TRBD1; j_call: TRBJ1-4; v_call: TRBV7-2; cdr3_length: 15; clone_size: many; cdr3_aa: CASKSQTGGNEKLFF; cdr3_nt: TGTGCCAGCAAAAGTCAGACAGGGGGTAATGAAAAACTGTTTTTT
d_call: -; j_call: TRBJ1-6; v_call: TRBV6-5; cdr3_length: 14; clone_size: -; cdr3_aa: CASSYGGDNSPLHF; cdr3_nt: TGTGCCAGCAGTTACGGCGGGGATAATTCACCCCTCCACTTT
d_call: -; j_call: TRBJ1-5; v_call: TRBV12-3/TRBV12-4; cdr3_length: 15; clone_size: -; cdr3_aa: CASSLADRDRQPQHF; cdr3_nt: TGTGCCAGCAGTTTAGCGGACCGGGACCGTCAGCCCCAGCATTTT
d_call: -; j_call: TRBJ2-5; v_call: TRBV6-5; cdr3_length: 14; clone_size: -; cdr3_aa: CASSYSTGPGTQYF; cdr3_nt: TGTGCCAGCAGTTATTCGACCGGACCTGGAACCCAGTACTTC
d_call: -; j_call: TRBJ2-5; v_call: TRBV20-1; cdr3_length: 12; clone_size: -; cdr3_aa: CSARQGKETQYF; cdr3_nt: TGCAGTGCTAGACAGGGGAAAGAGACCCAGTACTTC
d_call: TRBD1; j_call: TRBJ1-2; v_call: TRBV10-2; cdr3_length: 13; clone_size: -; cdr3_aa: CASSAGTVYGYTF; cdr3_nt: TGCGCCAGCAGTGCCGGGACAGTCTATGGCTACACCTTC
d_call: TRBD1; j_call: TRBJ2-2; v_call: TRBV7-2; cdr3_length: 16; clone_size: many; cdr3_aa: CASSHRGQPDTGELFF; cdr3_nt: TGTGCCAGCAGCCACAGGGGACAGCCTGACACCGGGGAGCTGTTTTTT
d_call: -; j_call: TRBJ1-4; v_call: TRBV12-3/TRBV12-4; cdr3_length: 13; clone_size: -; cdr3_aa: CSSRDTSNEKLFF; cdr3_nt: TGTTCCAGCCGGGACACAAGTAATGAAAAACTGTTTTTT
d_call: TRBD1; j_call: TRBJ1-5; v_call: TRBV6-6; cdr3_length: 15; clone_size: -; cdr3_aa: CASRPQDRFNQPQHF; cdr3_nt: TGTGCCAGCAGACCCCAGGACAGGTTCAATCAGCCCCAGCATTTT
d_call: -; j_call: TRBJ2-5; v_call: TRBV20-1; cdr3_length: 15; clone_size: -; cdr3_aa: CSARSPTGDQETQYF; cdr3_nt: TGCAGTGCTAGATCCCCAACGGGGGATCAAGAGACCCAGTACTTC
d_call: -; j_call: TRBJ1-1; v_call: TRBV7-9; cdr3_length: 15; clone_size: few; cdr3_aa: CASSLSAGVNTEAFF; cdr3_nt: TGTGCCAGCAGCCTATCCGCAGGGGTGAACACTGAAGCTTTCTTT
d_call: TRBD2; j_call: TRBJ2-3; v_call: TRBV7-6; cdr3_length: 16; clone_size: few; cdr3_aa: CASSPSSGAHTDTQYF; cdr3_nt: TGTGCCAGCAGCCCCTCTAGCGGGGCTCACACAGATACGCAGTATTTT
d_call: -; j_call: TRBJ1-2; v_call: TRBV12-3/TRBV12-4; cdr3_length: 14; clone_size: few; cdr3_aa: CASSGDTAVYGYTF; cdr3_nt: TGTGCCAGCAGTGGGGACACTGCGGTCTATGGCTACACCTTC
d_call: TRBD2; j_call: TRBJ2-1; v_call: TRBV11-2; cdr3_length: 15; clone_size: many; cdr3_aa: CASSLEASGGNEQFF; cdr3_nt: TGTGCCAGCAGCTTAGAGGCTAGCGGTGGTAATGAGCAGTTCTTC